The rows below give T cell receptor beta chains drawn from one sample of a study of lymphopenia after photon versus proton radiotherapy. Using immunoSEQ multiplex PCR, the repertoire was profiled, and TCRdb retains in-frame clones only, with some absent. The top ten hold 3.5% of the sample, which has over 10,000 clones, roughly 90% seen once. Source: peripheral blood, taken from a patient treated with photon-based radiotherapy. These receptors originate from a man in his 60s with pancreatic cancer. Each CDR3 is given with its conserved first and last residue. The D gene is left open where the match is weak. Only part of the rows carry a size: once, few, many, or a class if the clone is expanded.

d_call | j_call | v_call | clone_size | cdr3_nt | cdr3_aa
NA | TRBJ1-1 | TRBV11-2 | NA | TGTGCCAGCAGCCCCACTCGCCAGAACACTGAAGCTTTCTTT | CASSPTRQNTEAFF
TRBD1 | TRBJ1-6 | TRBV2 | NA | TGTGCCAGCAGTTTCCAGGGGGCGAATAATTCACCCCTCCACTTT | CASSFQGANNSPLHF
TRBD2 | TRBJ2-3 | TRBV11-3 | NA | TGTGCCAGCAGCTTAGACGGGGGGGCCACAGATACGCAGTATTTT | CASSLDGGATDTQYF
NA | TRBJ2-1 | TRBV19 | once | TGTGCCAGTAGTATTTATGGATTCTACAATGAGCAGTTCTTC | CASSIYGFYNEQFF
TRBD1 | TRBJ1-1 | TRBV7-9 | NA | TGTGCCAGCAGCCAGGGACAGGGACGGATAGCTTTCTTT | CASSQGQGRIAFF
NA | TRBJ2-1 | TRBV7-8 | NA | TGTGCCAGCAGCCGAAATATAGCGGATTCCTACAATGAGCAGTTCTTC | CASSRNIADSYNEQFF
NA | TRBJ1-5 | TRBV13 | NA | TGTGCCAGCAGCTTAAGAGGGGCCCGGGAACCCCAGCATTTT | CASSLRGAREPQHF
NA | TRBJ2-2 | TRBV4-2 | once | TGTGCCAGCAGCCTCAGAGGGGTGGACGGTGGCACCGGGGAGCTGTTTTTT | CASSLRGVDGGTGELFF
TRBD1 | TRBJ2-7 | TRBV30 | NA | TGTGCCTGGAGTGGGGACAGGGGGGGCTACGAGCAGTACTTC | CAWSGDRGGYEQYF
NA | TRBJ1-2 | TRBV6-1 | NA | TGTGTCGCGCCGGGGGAGTCGAGCTACACCTTC | CVAPGESSYTF
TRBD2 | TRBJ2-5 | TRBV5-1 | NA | TGCGCCAGCAGCATCTACGGGGGGGCCGGGGAGACCCAGTACTTC | CASSIYGGAGETQYF
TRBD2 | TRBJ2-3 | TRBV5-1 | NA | TGCGCCAGCAGCGGAATAGCGGGATTAAGCACAGATACGCAGTATTTT | CASSGIAGLSTDTQYF
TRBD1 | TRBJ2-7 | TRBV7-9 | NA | TGTGCCAGCAGCTCATTGGACAGGGCTGAGCAGTACTTC | CASSSLDRAEQYF
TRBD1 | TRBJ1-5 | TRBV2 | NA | TGTGCCAGCAGTGAGACTAGGACAGGCCCCGAGGCCCAGCATTTT | CASSETRTGPEAQHF
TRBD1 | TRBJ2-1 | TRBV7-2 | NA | TGTGCCAGCAGCTCCGGCAGGGGGTACAATGAGCAGTTCTTC | CASSSGRGYNEQFF
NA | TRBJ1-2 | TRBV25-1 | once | TGTGCCAGCGGCACGATGGGCTATGGCTACACCTTC | CASGTMGYGYTF
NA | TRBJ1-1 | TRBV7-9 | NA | TGTGCCAGCAACAGGGCGAACACTGAAGCTTTCTTT | CASNRANTEAFF
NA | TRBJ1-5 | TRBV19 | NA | TGTGCCAGTAGAAGTCGCCCGGGACAAACCCATCAGCCCCAGCATTTT | CASRSRPGQTHQPQHF
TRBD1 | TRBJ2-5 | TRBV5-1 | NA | TGCGCCAGCAGCTTGGGACAGGGCAAGACCCAGTACTTC | CASSLGQGKTQYF
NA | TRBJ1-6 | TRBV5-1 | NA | TGCGCCAGCAGCTTAGGATATAATTCACCCCTCCACTTT | CASSLGYNSPLHF
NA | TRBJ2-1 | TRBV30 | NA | TGTGCCTGGGATCCCCCCCCGAGGGGGAATGAGCAGTTCTTC | CAWDPPPRGNEQFF
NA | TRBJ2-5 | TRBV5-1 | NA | TGCGCCAGCAGCTTGGCCGGAACAAAACAAGAGACCCAGTACTTC | CASSLAGTKQETQYF
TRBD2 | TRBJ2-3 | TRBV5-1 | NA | TGCGCCAGCACCGTGGGGCTAGCGGGGGGGCCCTCAGATACGCAGTATTTT | CASTVGLAGGPSDTQYF
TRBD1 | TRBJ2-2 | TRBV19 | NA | TGTGCCAGTAGTCCGACAGGGCGCGGCGGGGAGCTGTTTTTT | CASSPTGRGGELFF
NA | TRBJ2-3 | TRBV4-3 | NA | TGCGCCAGCAGCCAAGATCATGGGCGGGGTAGCACAGATACGCAGTATTTT | CASSQDHGRGSTDTQYF
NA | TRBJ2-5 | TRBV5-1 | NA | TGCGCCAGCAGCTCGAAATGGACGGGAGAAGAGACCCAGTACTTC | CASSSKWTGEETQYF
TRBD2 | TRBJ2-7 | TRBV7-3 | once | TGTGCCAGCAGCTTAAGTAGCGGGGGTCGGTACGAGCAGTACTTC | CASSLSSGGRYEQYF
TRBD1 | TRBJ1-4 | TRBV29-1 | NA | TGCAGCGTCCAGGGGGCACTGAATGAAAAACTGTTTTTT | CSVQGALNEKLFF
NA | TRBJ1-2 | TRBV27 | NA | TGTGCCAGCAGTTTATCTGGTCCCGGCTATGGCTACACCTTC | CASSLSGPGYGYTF
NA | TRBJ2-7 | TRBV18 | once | TGTGCCAGCTCACCCTCACACAGTTATTACGAGCAGTACTTC | CASSPSHSYYEQYF
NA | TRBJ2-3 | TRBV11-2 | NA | TGTGCCAGCAGCTTACGCACAGATACGCAGTATTTT | CASSLRTDTQYF
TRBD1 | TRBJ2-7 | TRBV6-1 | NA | TGTGCCAGCAGTGATAACAGGGGGGCCCCCTACGAGCAGTACTTC | CASSDNRGAPYEQYF
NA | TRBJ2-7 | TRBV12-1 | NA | TGTGCCAGCAGCTGCCCCAGGGCGACCTACGAGCAGTACTTC | CASSCPRATYEQYF
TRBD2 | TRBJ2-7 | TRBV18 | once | TGTGCCAGCTCCCTTACAGGGCGGGAGGACGAGCAGTACTTC | CASSLTGREDEQYF
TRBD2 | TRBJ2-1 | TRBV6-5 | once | TGTGCGACTAGCGGGTACAATGAGCAGTTCTTC | CATSGYNEQFF
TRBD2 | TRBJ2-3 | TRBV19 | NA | TGTGCCAGTCGGTCACTAGCGGGGGTGGGAGATACGCAGTATTTT | CASRSLAGVGDTQYF
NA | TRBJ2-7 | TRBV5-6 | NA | TGTGCCAGCAGCTTAGGGCTAGGTGCTTCCTACGAGCAGTACTTC | CASSLGLGASYEQYF
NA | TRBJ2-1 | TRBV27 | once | TGTGCCAGCAGCCCAACAGGGAGGGGATACAATGAGCAGTTCTTC | CASSPTGRGYNEQFF
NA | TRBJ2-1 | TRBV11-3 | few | TGTGCCATCACGAGGGTGGCCTCAACTCGCGGGGAGGTAAATGAGCAGTTCTTC | CAITRVASTRGEVNEQFF
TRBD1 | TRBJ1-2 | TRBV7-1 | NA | TGTGCCAGCAGCCTAGCGGACAGGGATGGCTACACCTTC | CASSLADRDGYTF
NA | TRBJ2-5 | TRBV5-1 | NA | TGCGCCAGCAGCTTGTCAGGCGCGGAACGAGCGGAGACCCAGTACTTC | CASSLSGAERAETQYF
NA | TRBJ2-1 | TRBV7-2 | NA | TGTGCCAGCAGCTTAGGCGGGACACGGAGCTCCTACAATGAGCAGTTCTTC | CASSLGGTRSSYNEQFF
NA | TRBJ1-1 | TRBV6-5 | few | TGTGCCAGCAGTTACTCGGGGGGCACTGAAGCTTTCTTT | CASSYSGGTEAFF
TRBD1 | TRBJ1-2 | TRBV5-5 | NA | TGTGCCAGCAGCTTGGCGGGACAGGTTAACTATGGCTACACCTTC | CASSLAGQVNYGYTF
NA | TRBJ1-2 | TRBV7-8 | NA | TGTGCCAGCAGCCTAGGGGGGGCTTCTTCGTATGGCTACACCTTC | CASSLGGASSYGYTF
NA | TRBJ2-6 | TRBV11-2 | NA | TGTGCCAGCAGCTTAGATACAGGCCTCTCTGGGGCCAACGTCCTGACTTTC | CASSLDTGLSGANVLTF
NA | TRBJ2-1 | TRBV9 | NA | TGTGCCAGCAGCGTAGTGCCAGGGGTTGAGCAGTTCTTC | CASSVVPGVEQFF
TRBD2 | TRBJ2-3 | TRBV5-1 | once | TGCGTCAGCAGAGGACTAGCGGGGCTCACAGATACGCAGTATTTT | CVSRGLAGLTDTQYF
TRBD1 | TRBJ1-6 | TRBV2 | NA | TGTGCCAGCACCCAGACAGGGATGTTTTCACCCCTCCACTTT | CASTQTGMFSPLHF
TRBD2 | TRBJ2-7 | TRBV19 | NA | TGTGCCAGCTCCCAAAGCGGGGGCCTAGCCTACGAGCAGTACTTC | CASSQSGGLAYEQYF
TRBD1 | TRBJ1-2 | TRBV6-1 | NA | TGTGCCAGCAGTGAAGGCACAGGGGTGTATGGCTACACCTTC | CASSEGTGVYGYTF
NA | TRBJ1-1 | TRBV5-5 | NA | TGTGCCAGCAGCACCAGTTACACTGAAGCTTTCTTT | CASSTSYTEAFF